The rows below give T cell receptor beta chains drawn from one sample of a study of shared clonotypes between healthy human individuals. Profiling relied on immunoSEQ multiplex PCR, and the TCRdb table lists in-frame clones only, not all of them. The table includes roughly 1,000,000 clones, about 80% detected once. The source material was memory CD4+ T cells from PBMCs. These receptors originate from a man aged 18-30 years in good health. Some clones in this sample may be carry-over from other donors' samples. Each CDR3 is given with its conserved first and last residue. Fields, in order: V gene, clone size, J gene, D gene, CDR3 protein, CDR3 DNA. The D gene is left open where the match is weak. A clone size is listed for some rows: how often the clone was seen (once, few, many), or a class if it is expanded.

>TRBV5-1|NA|TRBJ1-1|NA
CASSSVGARNTEAFF
TGCGCCAGCAGCTCAGTGGGGGCGCGGAACACTGAAGCTTTCTTT
>TRBV4-1|NA|TRBJ2-3|NA
CASSQQGLDTQYF
TGCGCCAGCAGCCAACAGGGTCTAGATACGCAGTATTTT
>TRBV9|once|TRBJ2-2|NA
CASSPQAGELFF
TGTGCCAGCAGCCCCCAGGCCGGGGAGCTGTTTTTT
>TRBV10-3|NA|TRBJ2-3|TRBD2
CATRPGLAGSSADTQYF
TGTGCCACCCGTCCTGGGCTAGCGGGATCCTCCGCAGATACGCAGTATTTT
>TRBV2|NA|TRBJ1-4|TRBD1
CASSPGQGEKLFF
TGTGCCAGCAGTCCGGGACAGGGCGAAAAACTGTTTTTT
>TRBV5-1|NA|TRBJ2-7|TRBD2
CASSLGVTSGRTGSYEQYF
TGCGCCAGCAGCTTGGGCGTGACTAGCGGGAGAACGGGGAGTTACGAGCAGTACTTC
>TRBV28|NA|TRBJ1-1|NA
CASSLLAGVSGTEAFF
TGTGCCAGCAGTCTGTTGGCGGGGGTCTCGGGCACTGAAGCTTTCTTT
>TRBV20-1|once|TRBJ1-2|NA
CSARVGEGYTF
TGCAGTGCTAGAGTAGGAGAAGGGTACACCTTC
>TRBV15|NA|TRBJ2-7|TRBD1
CATSGSGGAFYEQYF
TGTGCCACCAGCGGCTCAGGGGGCGCTTTCTACGAGCAGTACTTC
>TRBV13|NA|TRBJ2-7|TRBD2
CASSISGRSAYEQYF
TGTGCCAGCAGCATAAGCGGGAGGTCGGCCTACGAGCAGTACTTC
>TRBV15|NA|TRBJ2-5|TRBD2
CATSSRTRAETQYF
TGTGCCACCAGCTCCCGGACTAGAGCGGAGACCCAGTACTTC
>TRBV6-4|NA|TRBJ2-1|NA
CASSDRPTPHNEQFF
TGTGCCAGCAGTGACCGCCCGACTCCACACAATGAGCAGTTCTTC
>TRBV10-3|few|TRBJ2-3|TRBD2
CAIGGADTQYF
TGTGCCATCGGGGGGGCAGATACGCAGTATTTT
>TRBV15|NA|TRBJ2-1|NA
CATSRVSTGQRNEQFF
TGTGCCACCAGCAGAGTGTCTACAGGTCAACGCAATGAGCAGTTCTTC
>TRBV7-2|NA|TRBJ2-3|NA
CASSLDQDTQYF
TGTGCCAGCAGCTTAGACCAAGATACGCAGTATTTT
>TRBV6-5|NA|TRBJ1-2|NA
CASSLGGGYTF
TGTGCCAGCAGTCTAGGCGGTGGCTACACCTTC
>TRBV11-1|NA|TRBJ2-1|NA
CASSLSVIYNEQFF
TGTGCCAGCAGCTTATCGGTCATTTACAATGAGCAGTTCTTC
>TRBV4-1|NA|TRBJ2-4|TRBD1
CASSHYGTGVNIQYF
TGCGCCAGCAGCCATTATGGGACAGGGGTTAACATTCAGTACTTC
>TRBV5-1|NA|TRBJ1-3|TRBD1
CASSMTGGIAGNTIYF
TGCGCCAGCAGCATGACAGGGGGCATAGCTGGAAACACCATATATTTT
>TRBV14|few|TRBJ2-7|NA
CASSHVSSYEQYF
TGTGCCAGCAGCCATGTCTCCTCCTACGAGCAGTACTTC
>TRBV2|NA|TRBJ2-1|TRBD1
CASRAGQVPYNEQFF
TGTGCCAGCAGGGCCGGACAGGTCCCCTACAATGAGCAGTTCTTC
>TRBV5-1|NA|TRBJ2-1|TRBD2
CASSLGSSGRWNEQFF
TGCGCCAGCAGCTTGGGGTCCAGCGGGAGATGGAATGAGCAGTTCTTC
>TRBV5-1|NA|TRBJ2-7|NA
CASSDLSSYEQYF
TGCGCCAGCAGCGATTTAAGCTCCTACGAGCAGTACTTC
>TRBV28|few|TRBJ1-5|TRBD1
CASRKGAGNQPQHF
TGTGCCAGTCGTAAGGGGGCAGGCAATCAGCCCCAGCATTTT
>TRBV5-6|few|TRBJ2-3|NA
CASSLGTTDTQYF
TGTGCCAGCAGCTTGGGGACCACAGATACGCAGTATTTT
>TRBV7-2|NA|TRBJ1-5|NA
CASSTGPRLDSNQPQHF
TGTGCCAGCAGCACGGGACCGAGACTGGATAGCAATCAGCCCCAGCATTTT
>TRBV5-5|NA|TRBJ1-4|NA
CASSGPGGSDEKLFF
TGTGCCAGCAGCGGGCCGGGGGGCTCGGATGAAAAACTGTTTTTT
>TRBV28|NA|TRBJ2-5|NA
CASSSQTPQETQYF
TGTGCCAGCAGTTCCCAAACACCCCAAGAGACCCAGTACTTC
>TRBV28|NA|TRBJ2-6|NA
CASSSPGGNVLTF
TGTGCCAGCAGTTCCCCAGGTGGCAACGTCCTGACTTTC
>TRBV15|NA|TRBJ2-1|NA
CATSRDRNSYNEQFF
TGTGCCACCAGCAGAGACAGGAACTCCTACAATGAGCAGTTCTTC
>TRBV5-6|NA|TRBJ2-6|NA
CASSLLRDWGRSGANVLTF
TGTGCCAGCAGCTTGCTTCGGGACTGGGGGAGATCTGGGGCCAACGTCCTGACTTTC
>TRBV5-1|NA|TRBJ2-3|NA
CASSLEASFRDTQYF
TGCGCCAGCAGCTTGGAGGCTAGTTTTCGAGATACGCAGTATTTT
>TRBV7-8|NA|TRBJ2-2|NA
CASSLGVTINTGELFF
TGTGCCAGCAGCTTAGGAGTGACGATAAACACCGGGGAGCTGTTTTTT
>TRBV19|NA|TRBJ2-7|NA
CASSMPSYEQYF
TGTGCCAGTAGTATGCCCAGCTACGAGCAGTACTTC
>TRBV29-1|few|TRBJ2-7|TRBD1
CSAYGQVAEQYF
TGCAGCGCATACGGACAGGTGGCCGAGCAGTACTTC
>TRBV27|NA|TRBJ2-3|TRBD1
CASSLRRTGVPDTQYF
TGTGCCAGCAGTTTGCGGCGGACAGGGGTACCCGATACGCAGTATTTT
>TRBV5-1|NA|TRBJ1-3|TRBD1
CASSARDSSSGNTIYF
TGCGCCAGCAGCGCCCGGGACAGTAGCTCTGGAAACACCATATATTTT
>TRBV7-2|NA|TRBJ2-7|TRBD1
CASSGNRGLDEQYF
TGTGCCAGCAGCGGGAACAGGGGTCTCGACGAGCAGTACTTC
>TRBV11-2|NA|TRBJ2-7|NA
CASSRHGSSYEQYF
TGTGCCAGCAGTCGCCACGGGAGCTCCTACGAGCAGTACTTC
>TRBV28|NA|TRBJ2-5|NA
CASTGVETQYF
TGTGCCAGCACTGGGGTGGAGACCCAGTACTTC
>TRBV4-1|once|TRBJ2-2|NA
CASSRAEENTGELFF
TGCGCCAGCAGCCGAGCAGAAGAGAACACCGGGGAGCTGTTTTTT
>TRBV4-2|NA|TRBJ1-5|TRBD1
CASSPGQGEDSNQPQHF
TGTGCCAGCAGCCCGGGACAGGGAGAAGATAGCAATCAGCCCCAGCATTTT
>TRBV7-6|once|TRBJ1-1|NA
CASSPRLSTEAFF
TGTGCCAGCAGCCCAAGACTGAGCACTGAAGCTTTCTTT
>TRBV29-1|NA|TRBJ2-2|NA
CSASPDPGGELFF
TGCAGCGCGTCACCGGACCCTGGGGGGGAGCTGTTTTTT
>TRBV7-9|NA|TRBJ2-7|NA
CASSRTPYEQYF
TGTGCCAGCAGCAGGACTCCCTACGAGCAGTACTTC
>TRBV28|NA|TRBJ1-5|TRBD1
CASLQGGSNQPQHF
TGTGCCAGCCTGCAGGGGGGCAGCAATCAGCCCCAGCATTTT
>TRBV7-2|NA|TRBJ1-2|NA
CASSLTGQTYGYTF
TGTGCCAGCAGCTTAACCGGACAGACCTATGGCTACACCTTC
>TRBV28|once|TRBJ2-7|TRBD1
CASSYIRTGAGEQYF
TGTGCCAGCAGTTATATCCGGACAGGGGCAGGCGAGCAGTACTTC
>TRBV5-1|NA|TRBJ1-3|NA
CASRMDSSSGNTIYF
TGCGCCAGCAGAATGGATTCGAGCTCTGGAAACACCATATATTTT
>TRBV15|NA|TRBJ1-4|NA
CATSRDGLRGRVKLFF
TGTGCCACCAGCAGAGATGGTCTTAGGGGAAGGGTAAAACTGTTTTTT
>TRBV2|NA|TRBJ1-5|TRBD1
CASSQGMDQPQHF
TGTGCCAGCTCACAGGGGATGGATCAGCCCCAGCATTTT
>TRBV11-3|NA|TRBJ2-2|NA
CASSLGSGELFF
TGTGCCAGCAGCTTGGGTTCGGGGGAGCTGTTTTTT
>TRBV27|NA|TRBJ2-1|TRBD2
CASSWGLAVDEQFF
TGTGCCAGCAGCTGGGGACTAGCAGTTGATGAGCAGTTCTTC
>TRBV2|NA|TRBJ2-1|NA
CASRSGQNEQFF
TGTGCCAGCAGGTCTGGGCAGAATGAGCAGTTCTTC
>TRBV19|NA|TRBJ1-2|NA
CASNNYGYTF
TGTGCCAGTAATAACTATGGCTACACCTTC
>TRBV28|once|TRBJ2-7|TRBD2
CASSLPGLAGGFLSYEQYF
TGTGCCAGCAGTCTTCCCGGACTAGCGGGAGGTTTCCTGAGCTACGAGCAGTACTTC
>TRBV6-1|NA|TRBJ2-7|NA
CASSPRDEQYF
TGTGCCAGCAGTCCCCGGGACGAGCAGTACTTC
>TRBV10-3|NA|TRBJ2-7|TRBD1
CAISDHRDRVYEQYF
TGTGCCATCAGTGACCACCGGGACAGGGTATACGAGCAGTACTTC
>TRBV6-6|NA|TRBJ2-7|NA
CASTTQDYEQYF
TGTGCCAGCACCACCCAGGACTACGAGCAGTACTTC
>TRBV2|few|TRBJ1-6|NA
CASSAFTLHF
TGTGCCAGCAGTGCCTTTACCCTCCACTTT